The 17 T cell receptor beta chains below were found in one sample sequenced in a study of cytomegalovirus exposure and HLA in healthy donors. Vbeta (60) and Jbeta (13) primers were used in the PCR. The method was immunoSEQ multiplex PCR; TCRdb's version includes in-frame clones alone and lacks a portion of them. The sample includes some 30,000 clones, about 79% of them seen just once. The sample comprised PBMCs. The receptors here all came from a woman between 18 and 29 years old in good health and CMV-seronegative.

J is TRBJ2-7 and V is TRBV5-8, with a tentative D call TRBD1 (6 bases). Trimming cost V 4 bases and J 4 bases, with 15 bases left between them. Germline lookup yields CDR1 SGHTS and CDR2 YDEGEE. The CDR3 spans 14 residues. The CDR3 reads CASSPDRLQYEQYF. The CDR3 DNA follows: TGTGCCAGCAGCCCCGACAGGTTACAGTACGAGCAGTACTTC.

The genes are TRBV2 and TRBJ1-5, with D unclear. V was shortened by 3 bases and J by 0 bases, with 6 bases between the two germline ends. Looked up from germline, CDR1 is SNHLY and CDR2 is FYNNEI. The CDR3 sequence is 14 residues long. The CDR3 loop reads CASSDSPSNQPQHF. CDR3 nucleotide sequence: TGTGCCAGCAGTGACAGTCCTAGCAATCAGCCCCAGCATTTT.

The chain uses TRBV7-2 and TRBJ1-2; 9 nucleotides align to TRBD1. CDR1 and CDR2 (germline): SGHTA, FQGNSA. The CDR3 consists of 17 residues. Trimming took 5 bases from V and 1 from J; bases not matched to a gene: 11. CDR3 sequence: CASSPDRGLFLNYGYTF. CDR3 sequence (DNA): TGTGCCAGCAGCCCGGACAGGGGCCTCTTCCTTAACTATGGCTACACCTTC.

The V and J genes are TRBV4-1 and TRBJ2-1; possibly TRBD2 for D (6 bases). This CDR3 spans 17 amino acids. V lost 2 bases, J lost 0 bases, and 14 bases lay in between. CDR1 is MGHRA and CDR2 is YSYEKL in the germline V gene. CDR3 nucleotide sequence: TGCGCCAGCAGCCAACCTCGACTAGTCCGCTCCTACAATGAGCAGTTCTTC. Protein sequence: CASSQPRLVRSYNEQFF.

The CDR3 sequence is CASSIGGGRAEAFF. For the CDR3, the DNA is TGTGCCAGTAGTATAGGGGGGGGACGAGCTGAAGCTTTCTTT. The gene calls are TRBV19 and TRBJ1-1, with D maybe TRBD1 (5 bases). Germline lookup yields CDR1 LNHDA and CDR2 SQIVND (reference sequence). The CDR3 runs 14 residues. With 1 base removed from V and 6 bases from J, the gap between germline ends came to 12 bases.

The chain links TRBV4-1 to TRBJ2-7, with a weak D call TRBD1 (6 bases). Germline values: CDR1 MGHRA, CDR2 YSYEKL. V dropped 0 bases and J dropped 7 bases, with 16 bases sitting between them. The CDR3 is 15 amino acids. The CDR3 DNA reads TGCGCCAGCAGCCAAGAGGCGCAGGGGTTTGATGAGCAGTACTTC. This sequence encodes CASSQEAQGFDEQYF.

This rearrangement joins TRBV2 to TRBJ2-2; possible D gene TRBD1, 5 bases. The CDR3 length is 14 residues. The ends were cut back, 7 bases at V and 1 base at J, with 10 bases in the middle. CDR1 and CDR2 from the germline V gene are SNHLY and FYNNEI. The CDR3 sequence is CASKGLGNTGELFF. In DNA, the CDR3 is TGTGCCAGCAAGGGGTTGGGGAACACCGGGGAGCTGTTTTTT.

This chain connects TRBV7-9 to TRBJ1-4; D possibly corresponds to TRBD1 (5 bases). Trimming took off 4 bases at V and 0 bases at J, with 9 bases between the two ends. The CDR3 length is 15 residues. CDR1 is SEHNR, CDR2 FQNEAQ, per germline (reference sequence). CDR3 loop: CASSSQGATNEKLFF. As DNA, the CDR3 is TGTGCCAGCAGCTCGCAGGGCGCAACTAATGAAAAACTGTTTTTT.

The chain links TRBV7-9 to TRBJ1-1; D is undetermined. The CDR3 has 13 amino acids. V was clipped by 7 bases and J by 6 bases, with 15 bases between them. Germline assignment: CDR1 SEHNR and CDR2 FQNEAQ (reference sequence). The CDR3 nucleotides are TGTGCCAGCAACGGGAGGGTGGACCCTGAAGCTTTCTTT. Its protein product is CASNGRVDPEAFF.

The chain recombines TRBV29-1 with TRBJ2-1, with 7 bases lining up with TRBD1. Germline CDR1 is SQVTM and CDR2 is ANQGSEA. This CDR3 spans 10 amino acids. The trim removed 7 bases at V and 8 bases at J, leaving 2 bases unmatched. CDR3 loop: CSAGTDEQFF. The CDR3 coding sequence is TGCAGCGCTGGGACAGATGAGCAGTTCTTC.

V and J are TRBV5-1 and TRBJ2-7; D is ambiguous. V was clipped by 0 bases and J by 0 bases, with 10 bases between them. The CDR3 extends over 15 amino acids. The germline V gene has CDR1 SGHRS and CDR2 YFSETQ. In DNA, the CDR3 is TGCGCCAGCAGCTTGGCTGGCAGTCACTCCTACGAGCAGTACTTC. It codes for CASSLAGSHSYEQYF.

The DNA for the CDR3 is TGTGCCAGCTCATATGACAGCCTCTCCTATGGCTACACCTTC. Amino acid sequence: CASSYDSLSYGYTF. V usage is TRBV18 and J usage is TRBJ1-2; weak D call: TRBD1 (5 bases). Trimming took 5 bases from V and 4 from J, leaving 14 bases between them. Germline-derived CDR1 and CDR2 are KGHSH and LQKENI. The CDR3 is made up of 14 amino acids.

The chain employs TRBV2 and TRBJ1-1; TRBD1 matches at 7 bases. Germline lookup yields CDR1 SNHLY and CDR2 FYNNEI. The CDR3 has 14 amino acids. V trimming: 7 bases; J trimming: 6 bases; junction bases outside the gene matches: 11. As DNA, the CDR3 is TGTGCCAGCACCAACGACAGGGTGTTCGCTGAAGCTTTCTTT. Translated: CASTNDRVFAEAFF.

This clone occurred once. The junction departs from germline at one end; a sequencing error may be responsible. This rearrangement joins TRBV4-1 to TRBJ2-7; D call uncertain. Germline V CDR1 and CDR2: MGHRA, YSYEKL. The CDR3 loop spans 14 amino acids. In DNA, the CDR3 is TGCGCCAGCAGCCAAGAAGAATGGCAGACCCTAGAACACTTC. Protein: CASSQEEWQTLEHF.

V usage is TRBV27 and J usage is TRBJ2-5; D not certain. The V gene lost 1 base and the J gene lost 5 bases, with 11 bases spanning the gap. The CDR3 is 14 residues long. CDR1 is MNHEY, CDR2 SMNVEV, per germline (reference sequence). The CDR3 is CASSLWSSAETQYF. CDR3 nucleotides: TGTGCCAGCAGTTTATGGTCCTCCGCGGAGACCCAGTACTTC.

The genes are TRBV7-2 and TRBJ2-5; TRBD2 agrees at 14 bases. The germline V gene encodes CDR1 SGHTA and CDR2 FQGNSA. The CDR3 extends over 19 amino acids. The V segment lost 1 base and the J segment 5 bases; nucleotides outside the gene matches: 12. The CDR3 reads CASSLEAKTSGRARETQYF. In DNA form, the CDR3 reads TGTGCCAGCAGCTTAGAGGCTAAGACTAGCGGGAGGGCCCGCGAGACCCAGTACTTC. Variable domain in full (rest from reference TRBV7-2 and TRBJ2-5): GAGVSQSPSNKVTEKGKDVELRCDPISGHTALYWYRQSLGQGLEFLIYFQGNSAPDKSGLPSDRFSAERTGGSVSTLTIQRTQQEDSAVYLCASSLEAKTSGRARETQYFGPGTRLLVL.

The CDR3 spells CASSLGTTSGSHNEQFF. CDR3 in DNA: TGCGCCAGCAGCTTGGGGACGACTAGCGGGAGTCACAATGAGCAGTTCTTC. The chain combines TRBV5-1 with TRBJ2-1; TRBD2 matches 12 bases. The CDR3 runs 17 residues. The V and J ends lost 0 bases and 5 bases, in that order; junction bases with no gene match: 6. Germline-derived CDR1 and CDR2 are SGHRS and YFSETQ.